This TCR beta chain was identified during a study of blood T cell repertoires in COVID-19. Study context: Acute-phase and convalescent COVID-19 samples originated in the United States, Italy and Spain. Sources were T cells, B-cell-depleted T cells, or PBMCs; the material itself was cDNA or gDNA.

In the study's own analysis: Estimation of nucleated cell counts relied on the amplification of reference gene primers. Sequenced by immunoSEQ multiplex PCR; TCRdb stores in-frame clones only, minus some. V and J calls and clone size follow that table, whereas D and trimming were derived from the DNA. This sample has 430,000 or so clones, with roughly 90% found just once. Followed longitudinally, the Seattle patients had been enrolled during active infection. This clone has just a few counts. Sequenced input: peripheral blood. This TCR was recovered from a man between 18 and 35 years old with COVID-19, enrolled during active disease.

CDR3 residues: CASSPLADGNTIYF. CDR3 sequence (DNA): TGTGCCAGCTCCCCCCTGGCGGATGGAAACACCATATATTTT. This chain uses TRBV18 with TRBJ1-3; D remains unclear. Germline-derived CDR1 and CDR2 are KGHSH and LQKENI. The CDR3 consists of 14 residues. V lost 6 bases and J lost 3, with 12 bases in between.